The clone carrying this T cell receptor (beta chain) came up a few times. The data were obtained in a study of technical replicates of blood from several donors. The CDR3 is 17 amino acids. With 3 bases clipped from V and 0 bases from J, the junction kept 7 bases outside the gene matches. The germline V gene encodes CDR1 LNHDA and CDR2 SQIVND (reference sequence). Profiled with immunoSEQ multiplex PCR; TCRdb holds only in-frame clones, not every one. The table has about 75,000 clones, approximately 92% seen once. The material sequenced was T cells isolated from PBMCs. This TCR came from a human donor in good health. The genes are TRBV19 and TRBJ2-4; the match to TRBD1 covers 8 bases. In nucleotides, the CDR3 is TGTGCCAGTAGTATTGGGACAGGCCTCATAGCCAAAAACATTCAGTACTTC. As protein: CASSIGTGLIAKNIQYF.